The 27 T cell receptor beta chains reported below all come from one sample, sequenced in a study of human T cells and chemical hapten exposure (dated by TCRdb to about 2021). Library method: RACE. Sequenced on a NextSeq 500. In TCRdb, the public reads were trimmed at Q25 with fastp and aligned with MiXCR, with productive beta chains retained. Every CDR3 protein is listed once, alongside the most common genes and DNA of its rows. The sample yields under 200,000 distinct CDR3 sequences; about 14% were counted once. 1.5% to 2% of the sample comes from the top ten. Reading the label with the study, this specimen's time point is: patch test 1, 2 weeks after DPC sensitization. What the treatment or condition label conveys for this sample: therapeutic diphenylcyclopropenone sensitization with weekly scalp DPC. The specimen was whole blood, collected in connection with sensitization to the hapten diphenylcyclopropenone (DPC). The receptors were gathered from a woman aged 25 to 39 with alopecia areata. Some clones in this sample may be carry-over from other donors' samples.

This clonotype was detected only a few times. The V call is TRBV12-5, the J call TRBJ1-5; D unresolved. Per germline, CDR1 LGHNT and CDR2 FRNRAP. V lost 6 bases, J lost 0 bases, and 12 bases lay in between. The CDR3 spans 15 residues. The DNA for the CDR3 is TGTGCTAGTGGATACTGGGCCCCTAGCAATCAGCCCCAGCATTTT. Its protein product is CASGYWAPSNQPQHF.

The chain recombines TRBV19 with TRBJ2-1; D remains unclear. CDR3 length: 12 amino acids. CDR1 is LNHDA, CDR2 SQIVND, per germline (reference sequence). Deletions cut 3 bases from V and 5 bases from J, with 5 bases between. DNA for the CDR3: TGTGCCAGTAGTATGGGCAACAATGAGCAGTTCTTC. Its translation is CASSMGNNEQFF. The entire variable domain, with the rest obtained from reference TRBV19 and TRBJ2-1, is as follows: DGGITQSPKYLFRKEGQNVTLSCEQNLNHDAMYWYRQDPGQGLRLIYYSQIVNDFQKGDIAEGYSVSREKKESFPLTVTSAQKNPTAFYLCASSMGNNEQFFGPGTRLTVL.

This clonotype was picked up a small number of times. The DNA of the CDR3 is TGTGCCAGCAGCCAAGACAGCTACAATGAGCAGTTCTTC. Protein: CASSQDSYNEQFF. V gene TRBV14 combines with J gene TRBJ2-1; D call uncertain. The CDR3 is 13 amino acids. Germline V lookup: CDR1 SGHDN, CDR2 FVKESK. V lost 0 bases, J lost 3 bases, and 3 bases lay in between. The entire variable domain, with the rest obtained from reference TRBV14 and TRBJ2-1, is as follows: EAGVTQFPSHSVIEKGQTVTLRCDPISGHDNLYWYRRVMGKEIKFLLHFVKESKQDESGMPNNRFLAERTGGTYSTLKVQPAELEDSGVYFCASSQDSYNEQFFGPGTRLTVL.

A few counts support this clonotype. The chain carries TRBV6-6 and TRBJ2-1, with 12 positions matching TRBD2. CDR1 is MNHNY, CDR2 SVGAGI, per germline (reference sequence). The CDR3 is 16 amino acids. Trimming at V came to 0 bases and at J to 8 bases, leaving 5 bases not matched to a gene. The DNA of the CDR3 is TGTGCCAGCAGTTACTCCGCTAGCGGGAGGGTCCATGAGCAGTTCTTC. Translation gives CASSYSASGRVHEQFF.

This clonotype showed up many times. The CDR3 nucleotides read TGTGCCAGCAGCTTAGACCGGAATGAGCAGTTCTTC. This sequence encodes CASSLDRNEQFF. The chain links TRBV11-2 to TRBJ2-1; unclear D gene. The CDR3 contains 12 residues. The ends were cut back, 0 bases at V and 7 bases at J, with 4 bases in the middle. Germline assignment: CDR1 SGHAT and CDR2 FQNNGV.

The table lists this clonotype with many counts. The gene calls are TRBV7-8 and TRBJ2-1; 8 nucleotides align to TRBD1. In germline, CDR1 is SGHVS, CDR2 FQNEAQ. V lost 3 bases to trimming and J lost 8 bases; unmatched junction nucleotides: 9. This CDR3 is 15 amino acids long. This CDR3 is CASSFRGLNWDEQFF. The CDR3 coding sequence is TGTGCCAGCAGCTTCAGGGGGCTTAATTGGGATGAGCAGTTCTTC.

The rearrangement links TRBV29-1 to TRBJ2-7; D gene unclear. V was trimmed by 4 bases and J by 3 bases, leaving 7 bases between them. The germline CDR1 and CDR2 sequences are SQVTM and ANQGSEA. This CDR3 has 11 amino acids. The CDR3 nucleotides are TGCAGCGTTGCCGTGGTCTACGAGCAGTACTTC. It codes for CSVAVVYEQYF.

This sequence joins TRBV12-3 or TRBV12-4 and TRBJ2-4; TRBD2 is a possible D gene (5 bases). Trimming took 3 bases from V and 2 from J, leaving 14 bases between them. The CDR3 is 16 amino acids. The CDR3 bases are TGTGCCAGCAGTTTGCGGGTGCTTGTGTCCAAAAACATTCAGTACTTC. This encodes CASSLRVLVSKNIQYF.

This clonotype was detected a few times. The chain combines TRBV4-3 with TRBJ2-1; D is perhaps TRBD2 (5 bases). Trimming took 4 bases from V and 3 from J, leaving 10 bases between them. Germline CDR1 LGHNA, CDR2 YSLEER. The CDR3 is 14 amino acids. The CDR3 protein is CASSPEDFYNEQFF. The CDR3 DNA reads as TGCGCCAGCAGCCCCGAGGACTTCTACAATGAGCAGTTCTTC.

This clonotype turned up a few times. The chain links TRBV3-1 to TRBJ2-7, with 12 bases matching TRBD2. There are 18 residues in the CDR3. V was pared by 1 base and J by 0 bases, with 7 bases of the junction left unmatched. CDR1 LGHDT and CDR2 YNNKEL come from the germline V gene (reference sequence). The CDR3 protein is CASSQGLAGVPLSYEQYF. DNA of the CDR3: TGTGCCAGCAGCCAAGGACTAGCGGGAGTCCCCCTCTCCTACGAGCAGTACTTC.

This clonotype has more than one count but fewer than ten. The CDR3 reads CASSLQPLTDTQYF. DNA of the CDR3: TGTGCCAGCAGCTTGCAACCCCTCACAGATACGCAGTATTTT. V is TRBV5-5 and J is TRBJ2-3; no firm D call. The germline gives CDR1 SGHKS, CDR2 YYEKEE (reference sequence). Trimming stripped 1 base from V and 2 bases from J, with 8 bases between. The CDR3 has 14 amino acids.

The chain couples TRBV18 to TRBJ2-3; possible D gene TRBD1, 6 bases. The CDR3 totals 14 residues. The germline V gene has CDR1 KGHSH and CDR2 LQKENI. Trimming took 4 bases from V and 1 from J, leaving 9 bases between them. In nucleotides, the CDR3 is TGTGCCAGCTCACACAGGGACGGCACAGATACGCAGTATTTT. The encoded protein is CASSHRDGTDTQYF.

This clonotype was counted ten times or more. V gene TRBV6-2 or TRBV6-3 combines with J gene TRBJ1-2; no definite D call. Trimming took off 7 bases at V and 5 bases at J, with 17 bases between the two ends. CDR3 length: 14 amino acids. CDR1 MNHEY and CDR2 SVGEGT come from the germline V gene. The CDR3 protein is CASTMSLGKYGYTF. CDR3 DNA: TGTGCCAGCACCATGTCGTTGGGGAAGTATGGCTACACCTTC.

The gene calls are TRBV3-1 and TRBJ2-1; a weak D match, TRBD2 (5 bases). There are 13 residues in the CDR3. Between the trimmed V and J ends, which lost 2 bases and 8 bases, there was a span of 10 bases. In germline, CDR1 is LGHDT, CDR2 YNNKEL (reference sequence). CDR3 coding DNA: TGTGCCAGCAGCCAATCCTGGGGAGATGAGCAGTTCTTC. As protein: CASSQSWGDEQFF.

CDR3: CAIAGQNSGANVLTF. The CDR3 region has the DNA TGTGCCATAGCGGGACAGAACTCTGGGGCCAACGTCCTGACTTTC. J is TRBJ2-6 and V is TRBV10-3; D might be TRBD1 or TRBD2, each matching 7 bases. Germline-derived CDR1 and CDR2 are ENHRY and SYGVKD. V shed 9 bases and J shed 0 bases, with 12 bases lying between them. This CDR3 comprises 15 residues.

This sequence joins TRBV9 and TRBJ1-4; no firm D call. The V end lost 1 base, the J end lost 10 bases, and 11 bases lay between the germline ends. Per germline, CDR1 SGDLS and CDR2 YYNGEE. This CDR3 has 13 amino acids. Here the CDR3 reads CASSVSDPGKLFF. CDR3 nucleotides: TGTGCCAGCAGCGTATCCGATCCGGGAAAACTGTTTTTT.

The chain couples TRBV20-1 to TRBJ2-7; D is possibly TRBD2 (6 bases). The germline CDR1 and CDR2 sequences are DFQATT and SNEGSKA (reference sequence). This CDR3 comprises 15 residues. V was pared by 3 bases and J by 2 bases, with 17 bases between. CDR3 coding DNA: TGCAGTGCTAGGCGCCCGGGGGTGGCCACCTACGAGCAGTACTTC. The encoded protein is CSARRPGVATYEQYF.

The chain uses TRBV29-1 and TRBJ1-4, with a weak D call TRBD1 (6 bases). V was pared by 6 bases and J by 7 bases, with 18 bases between. Germline values: CDR1 SQVTM, CDR2 ANQGSEA. CDR3 length equals 14 residues. Here the CDR3 DNA reads TGCAGCGTGGGTGGGACATCCGGCGGTGAAAAACTGTTTTTT. This sequence encodes CSVGGTSGGEKLFF.

In this sample, this clonotype turned up many times. The chain combines TRBV20-1 with TRBJ1-2; no clear D. The germline CDR1 and CDR2 sequences are DFQATT and SNEGSKA (reference sequence). The ends were cut back, 0 bases at V and 2 bases at J, with 4 bases in the middle. The CDR3 spans 12 residues. CDR3 region: CSAREGNYGYTF. The CDR3 DNA reads TGCAGTGCTAGAGAAGGAAACTATGGCTACACCTTC.

This clonotype showed up just a few times. The chain links TRBV27 to TRBJ1-1; TRBD1 might be the D (6 bases). The germline V gene encodes CDR1 MNHEY and CDR2 SMNVEV (reference sequence). This CDR3 region has 14 residues. Trimming removed 5 bases from V and 3 bases from J, with 13 bases in between. The chain's CDR3 is CASSRARGHTEAFF. The CDR3 bases are TGTGCCAGCAGTAGGGCTCGGGGGCACACTGAAGCTTTCTTT.

In this sample, this clonotype turned up a few times. The chain combines TRBV27 with TRBJ2-7, with 9 nucleotides matching TRBD1. Germline values: CDR1 MNHEY, CDR2 SMNVEV (reference sequence). The CDR3 has 15 residues. Trimming at V came to 6 bases and at J to 3 bases, leaving 9 bases not matched to a gene. DNA for the CDR3: TGTGCCAGCAGCCCCCAACAGGGGGCGTTCTACGAGCAGTACTTC. Translating it yields CASSPQQGAFYEQYF.

The chain uses TRBV12-3 or TRBV12-4 and TRBJ1-1; no definite D call. V was cut by 2 bases and J by 4 bases, with 14 bases left in between. The CDR3 sequence is 15 residues long. CDR3 nucleotide sequence: TGTGCCAGCAGTTTATTTTCCGGCAGACCCACTGAAGCTTTCTTT. Protein sequence: CASSLFSGRPTEAFF.

This clonotype was detected many times. The gene calls are TRBV28 and TRBJ1-2; D ambiguous. This CDR3 spans 13 amino acids. With 5 bases removed from V and 3 bases from J, the gap between germline ends came to 10 bases. Germline CDR1 is MDHEN and CDR2 is SYDVKM. The CDR3 DNA is TGTGCCAGCAGTCCGCCCACAGACTATGGCTACACCTTC. This translates into CASSPPTDYGYTF.

This clonotype has at least ten counts. The chain employs TRBV28 and TRBJ1-6; D gene ambiguous. This CDR3 is built from 15 residues. V was clipped by 6 bases and J by 7 bases, with 16 bases between them. Germline V gene data show CDR1 as MDHEN and CDR2 as SYDVKM. The CDR3 loop is CASRDKGNRNSPLHF. Here the CDR3 DNA reads TGTGCCAGCAGGGATAAGGGTAACCGCAATTCACCCCTCCACTTT.

This clonotype was recorded a few times. The chain has TRBV28 and TRBJ2-7; D possibly corresponds to TRBD2 (6 bases). V gave up 4 bases and J gave up 1 base, with 17 bases separating them. Germline V CDR1 and CDR2: MDHEN, SYDVKM. This CDR3 has 16 residues. The chain's CDR3 is CASSSTLSGRSYEQYF. In DNA form, the CDR3 reads TGTGCCAGCAGTTCCACACTCTCGGGGAGGTCCTACGAGCAGTACTTC.

This clonotype was seen ten or more times. J is TRBJ2-1 and V is TRBV7-3, with 8 bases fitting TRBD2. V trimming: 5 bases; J trimming: 13 bases; junction bases outside the gene matches: 16. CDR3 length: 15 amino acids. Germline V CDR1 and CDR2: SGHTA, FQGTGA. As DNA, the CDR3 is TGTGCCAGCAGCCCCCGAGGGGGGTATAGCGGGGCCCAGTTCTTC. Encoded protein: CASSPRGGYSGAQFF.

A few counts support this clonotype. This chain joins TRBV19 and TRBJ2-5, with a weak D call TRBD1 (5 bases). The CDR3 runs 14 residues. Germline values: CDR1 LNHDA, CDR2 SQIVND (reference sequence). V lost 1 base, J lost 2 bases, and 8 bases lay in between. Written as DNA, the CDR3 is TGTGCCAGTAGTATAGTGGACAAACAAGAGACCCAGTACTTC. It translates to CASSIVDKQETQYF.